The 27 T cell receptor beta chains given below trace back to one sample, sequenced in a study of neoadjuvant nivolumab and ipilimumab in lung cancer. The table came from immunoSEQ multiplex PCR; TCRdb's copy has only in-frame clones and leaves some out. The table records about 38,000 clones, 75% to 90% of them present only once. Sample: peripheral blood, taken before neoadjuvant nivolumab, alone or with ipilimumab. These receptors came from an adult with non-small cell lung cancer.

The CDR3 region has the DNA TGCGCCAGCAGCCAGTTCCCTTTCCCCTCACTAGCGGGAGACTCTGGGGCCAACGTCCTGACTTTC. Its translation is CASSQFPFPSLAGDSGANVLTF. The chain couples TRBV4-1 to TRBJ2-6; 11 bases line up with TRBD2. V was clipped by 3 bases and J by 0 bases; unmatched bases: 16. Germline V gene sequence: CDR1 MGHRA, CDR2 YSYEKL. This CDR3 is built from 22 residues.

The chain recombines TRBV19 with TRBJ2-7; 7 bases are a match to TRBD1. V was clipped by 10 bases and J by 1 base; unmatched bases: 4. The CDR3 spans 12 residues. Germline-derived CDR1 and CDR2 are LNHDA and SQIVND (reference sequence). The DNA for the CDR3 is TGTGCCACCAGACAGGGATCCTACGAGCAGTACTTC. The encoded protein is CATRQGSYEQYF.

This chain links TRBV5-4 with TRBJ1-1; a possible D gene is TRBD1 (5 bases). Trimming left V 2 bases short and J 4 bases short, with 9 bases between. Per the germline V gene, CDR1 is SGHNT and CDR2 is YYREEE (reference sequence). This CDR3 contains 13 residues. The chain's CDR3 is CASSFWGGTEAFF. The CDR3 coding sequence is TGTGCCAGCAGCTTCTGGGGGGGCACTGAAGCTTTCTTT. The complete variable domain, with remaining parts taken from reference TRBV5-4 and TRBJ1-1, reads ETGVTQSPTHLIKTRGQQVTLRCSSQSGHNTVSWYQQALGQGPQFIFQYYREEENGRGNFPPRFSGLQFPNYSSELNVNALELDDSALYLCASSFWGGTEAFFGQGTRLTVV.

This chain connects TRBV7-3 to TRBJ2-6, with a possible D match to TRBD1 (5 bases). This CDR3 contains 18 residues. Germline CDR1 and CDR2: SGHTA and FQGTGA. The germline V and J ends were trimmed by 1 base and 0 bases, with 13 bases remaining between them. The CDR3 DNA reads TGTGCCAGCAGCTTAATTGGCAGGGTGGGCTCTGGGGCCAACGTCCTGACTTTC. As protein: CASSLIGRVGSGANVLTF.

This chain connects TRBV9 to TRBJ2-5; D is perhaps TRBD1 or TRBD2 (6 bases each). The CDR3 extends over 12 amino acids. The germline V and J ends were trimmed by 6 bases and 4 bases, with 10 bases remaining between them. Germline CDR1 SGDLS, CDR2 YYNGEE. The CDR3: CASNKGGETQYF. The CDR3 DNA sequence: TGTGCCAGCAACAAGGGGGGAGAGACCCAGTACTTC.

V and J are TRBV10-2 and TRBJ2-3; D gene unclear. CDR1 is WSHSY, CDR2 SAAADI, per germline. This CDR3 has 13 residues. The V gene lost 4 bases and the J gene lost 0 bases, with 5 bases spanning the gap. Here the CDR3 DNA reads TGCGCCAGCAGTGGATCTAGCACAGATACGCAGTATTTT. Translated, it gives CASSGSSTDTQYF.

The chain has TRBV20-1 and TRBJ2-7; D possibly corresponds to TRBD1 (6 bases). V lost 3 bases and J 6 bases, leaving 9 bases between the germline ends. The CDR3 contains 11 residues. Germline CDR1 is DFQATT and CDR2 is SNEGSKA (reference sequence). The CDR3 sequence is CSARPRGEQYF. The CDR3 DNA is TGCAGTGCTAGGCCCAGGGGCGAGCAGTACTTC.

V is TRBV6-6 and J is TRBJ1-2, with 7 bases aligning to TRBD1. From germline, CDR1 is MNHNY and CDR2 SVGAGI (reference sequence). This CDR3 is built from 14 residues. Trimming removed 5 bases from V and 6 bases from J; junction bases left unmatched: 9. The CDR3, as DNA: TGTGCCAGCAGTCCGACAGGGTACGTCGATGGCTACACCTTC. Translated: CASSPTGYVDGYTF.

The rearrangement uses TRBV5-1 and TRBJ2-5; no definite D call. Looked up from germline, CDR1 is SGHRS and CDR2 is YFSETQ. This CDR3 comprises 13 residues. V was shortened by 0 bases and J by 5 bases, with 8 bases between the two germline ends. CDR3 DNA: TGCGCCAGCAGCTTGGCGGGTTTCGAGACCCAGTACTTC. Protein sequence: CASSLAGFETQYF.

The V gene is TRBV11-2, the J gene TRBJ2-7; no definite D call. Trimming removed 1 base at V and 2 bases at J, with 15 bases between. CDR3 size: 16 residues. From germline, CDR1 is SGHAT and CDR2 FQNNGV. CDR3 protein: CASSLVGRHRTYEQYF. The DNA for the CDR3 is TGTGCCAGCAGCTTAGTCGGCAGGCATCGAACCTACGAGCAGTACTTC.

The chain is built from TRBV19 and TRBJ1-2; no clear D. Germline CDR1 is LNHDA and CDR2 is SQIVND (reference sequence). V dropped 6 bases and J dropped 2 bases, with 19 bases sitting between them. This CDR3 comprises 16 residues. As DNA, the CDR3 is TGTGCCAGTAGACCCGGGGTCCGCTCCCCGAACTATGGCTACACCTTC. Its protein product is CASRPGVRSPNYGYTF.

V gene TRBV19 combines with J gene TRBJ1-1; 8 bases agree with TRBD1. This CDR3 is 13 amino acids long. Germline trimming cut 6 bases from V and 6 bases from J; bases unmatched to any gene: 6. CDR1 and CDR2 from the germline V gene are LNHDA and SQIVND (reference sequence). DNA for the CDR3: TGTGCCAGTAGAACGGACAGGGTAGCTGAAGCTTTCTTT. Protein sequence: CASRTDRVAEAFF.

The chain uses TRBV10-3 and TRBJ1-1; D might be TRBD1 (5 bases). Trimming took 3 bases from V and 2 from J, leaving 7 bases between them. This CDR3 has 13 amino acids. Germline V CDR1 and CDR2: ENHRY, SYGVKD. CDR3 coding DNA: TGTGCCATCAGTGAACAGGAAAACACTGAAGCTTTCTTT. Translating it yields CAISEQENTEAFF.

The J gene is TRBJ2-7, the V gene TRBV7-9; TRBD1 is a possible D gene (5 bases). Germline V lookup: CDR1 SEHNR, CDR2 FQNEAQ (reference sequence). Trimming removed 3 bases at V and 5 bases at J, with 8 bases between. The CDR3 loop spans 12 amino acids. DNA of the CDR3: TGTGCCAGCAGCTTCAGGGATAACGAGCAGTACTTC. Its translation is CASSFRDNEQYF.

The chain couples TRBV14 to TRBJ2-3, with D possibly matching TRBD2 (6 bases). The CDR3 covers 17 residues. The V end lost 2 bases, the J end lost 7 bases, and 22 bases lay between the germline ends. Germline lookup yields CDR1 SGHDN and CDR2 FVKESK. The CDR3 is CASSQTPFMAGWYTQYF. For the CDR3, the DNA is TGTGCCAGCAGCCAAACTCCTTTTATGGCGGGATGGTATACGCAGTATTTT.

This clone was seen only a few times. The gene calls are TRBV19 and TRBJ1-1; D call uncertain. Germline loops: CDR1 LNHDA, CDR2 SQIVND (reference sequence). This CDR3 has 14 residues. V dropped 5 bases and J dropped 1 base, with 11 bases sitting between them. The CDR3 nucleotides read TGTGCCAGTAGTGTTTCGGCAGGGAACACTGAAGCTTTCTTT. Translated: CASSVSAGNTEAFF.

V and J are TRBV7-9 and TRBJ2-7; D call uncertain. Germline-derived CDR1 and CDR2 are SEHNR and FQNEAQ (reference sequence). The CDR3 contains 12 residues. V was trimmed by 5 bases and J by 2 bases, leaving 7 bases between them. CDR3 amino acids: CASSQVTYEQYF. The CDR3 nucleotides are TGTGCCAGCAGCCAGGTCACCTACGAGCAGTACTTC. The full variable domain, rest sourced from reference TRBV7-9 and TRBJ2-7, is DTGVSQNPRHKITKRGQNVTFRCDPISEHNRLYWYRQTLGQGPEFLTYFQNEAQLEKSRLLSDRFSAERPKGSFSTLEIQRTEQGDSAMYLCASSQVTYEQYFGPGTRLTVT.

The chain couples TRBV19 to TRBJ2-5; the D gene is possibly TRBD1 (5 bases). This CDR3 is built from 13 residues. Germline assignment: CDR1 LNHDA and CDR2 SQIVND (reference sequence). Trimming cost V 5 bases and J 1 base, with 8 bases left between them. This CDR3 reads CASSGAAQETQYF. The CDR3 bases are TGTGCCAGTAGTGGGGCAGCCCAAGAGACCCAGTACTTC.

In nucleotides, the CDR3 is TGTGCCAGTAGTTCCTATCGGGGGGGCTCCTACGAGCAGTACTTC. It yields the protein CASSSYRGGSYEQYF. This rearrangement joins TRBV19 to TRBJ2-7; 8 bases agree with TRBD2. V trimming: 5 bases; J trimming: 0 bases; junction bases outside the gene matches: 6. Germline V gene sequence: CDR1 LNHDA, CDR2 SQIVND (reference sequence). CDR3 length equals 15 residues.

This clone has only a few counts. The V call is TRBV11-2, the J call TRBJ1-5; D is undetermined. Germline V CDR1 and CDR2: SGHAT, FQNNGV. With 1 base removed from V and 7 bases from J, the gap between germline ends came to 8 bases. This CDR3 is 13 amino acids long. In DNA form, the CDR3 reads TGTGCCAGCAGCTTAGGGCTTAGCCAGCCCCAGCATTTT. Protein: CASSLGLSQPQHF.

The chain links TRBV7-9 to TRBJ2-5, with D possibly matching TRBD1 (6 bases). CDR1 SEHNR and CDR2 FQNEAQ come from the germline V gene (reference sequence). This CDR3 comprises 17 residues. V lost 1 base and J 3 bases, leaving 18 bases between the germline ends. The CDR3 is CASSLGQGADRKETQYF. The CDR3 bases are TGTGCCAGCAGCTTAGGTCAAGGGGCCGACAGGAAAGAGACCCAGTACTTC.

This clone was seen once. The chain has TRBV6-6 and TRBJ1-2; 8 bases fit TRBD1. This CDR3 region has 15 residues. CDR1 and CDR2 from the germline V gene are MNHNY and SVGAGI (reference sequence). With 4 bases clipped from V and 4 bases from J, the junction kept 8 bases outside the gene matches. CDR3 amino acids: CASSSTGGKGYGYTF. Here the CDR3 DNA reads TGTGCCAGCAGTTCCACAGGGGGGAAAGGCTATGGCTACACCTTC.

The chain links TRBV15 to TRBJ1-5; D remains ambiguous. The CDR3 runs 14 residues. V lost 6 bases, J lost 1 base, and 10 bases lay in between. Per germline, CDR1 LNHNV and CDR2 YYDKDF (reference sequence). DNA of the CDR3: TGTGCCACCAGAGAGGATCTAAGCAATCAGCCCCAGCATTTT. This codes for CATREDLSNQPQHF.

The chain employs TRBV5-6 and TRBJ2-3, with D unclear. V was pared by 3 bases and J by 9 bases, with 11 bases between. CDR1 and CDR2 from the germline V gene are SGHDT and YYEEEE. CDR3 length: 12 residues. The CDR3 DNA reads TGTGCCAGCAGCTATGGACGGTTAACGCAGTATTTT. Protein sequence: CASSYGRLTQYF.

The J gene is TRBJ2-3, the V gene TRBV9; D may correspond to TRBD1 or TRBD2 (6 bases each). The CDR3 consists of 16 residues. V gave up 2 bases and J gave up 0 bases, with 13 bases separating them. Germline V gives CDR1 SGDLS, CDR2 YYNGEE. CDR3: CASSVQGTHSTDTQYF. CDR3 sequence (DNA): TGTGCCAGCAGCGTCCAGGGGACTCATAGCACAGATACGCAGTATTTT.

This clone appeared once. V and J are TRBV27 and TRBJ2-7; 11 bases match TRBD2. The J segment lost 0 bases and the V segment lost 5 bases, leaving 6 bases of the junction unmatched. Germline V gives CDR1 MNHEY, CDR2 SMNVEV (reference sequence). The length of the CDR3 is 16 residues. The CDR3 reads CASSLRLAGFSYEQYF. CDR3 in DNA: TGTGCCAGCAGTCTAAGACTAGCGGGATTCTCCTACGAGCAGTACTTC.

The CDR3 sequence is CATSGTANNEQFF. The CDR3 nucleotides are TGTGCCACCAGCGGCACAGCGAACAATGAGCAGTTCTTC. This sequence joins TRBV15 and TRBJ2-1; no firm D call. This CDR3 has 13 amino acids. CDR1 is LNHNV and CDR2 is YYDKDF in the germline V gene (reference sequence). Trimming took off 5 bases at V and 5 bases at J, with 10 bases between the two ends.